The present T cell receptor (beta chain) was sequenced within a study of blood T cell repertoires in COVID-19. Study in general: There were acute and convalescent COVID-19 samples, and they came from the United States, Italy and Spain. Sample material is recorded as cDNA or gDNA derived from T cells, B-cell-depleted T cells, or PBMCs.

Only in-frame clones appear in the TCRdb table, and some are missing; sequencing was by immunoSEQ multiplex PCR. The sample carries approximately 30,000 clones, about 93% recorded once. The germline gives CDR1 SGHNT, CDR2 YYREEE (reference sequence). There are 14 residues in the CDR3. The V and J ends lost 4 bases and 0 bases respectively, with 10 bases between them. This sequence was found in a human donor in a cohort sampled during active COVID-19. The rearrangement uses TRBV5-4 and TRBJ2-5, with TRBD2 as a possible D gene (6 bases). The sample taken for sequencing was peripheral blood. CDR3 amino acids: CASSPRTNQETQYF. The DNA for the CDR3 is TGTGCCAGCAGCCCGCGGACTAACCAAGAGACCCAGTACTTC.